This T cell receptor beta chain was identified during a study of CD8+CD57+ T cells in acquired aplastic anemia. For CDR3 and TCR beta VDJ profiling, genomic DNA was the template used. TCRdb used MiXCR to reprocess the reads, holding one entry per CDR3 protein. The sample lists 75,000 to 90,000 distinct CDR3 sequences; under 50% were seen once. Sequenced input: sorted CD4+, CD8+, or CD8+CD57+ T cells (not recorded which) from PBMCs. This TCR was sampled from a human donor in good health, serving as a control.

In DNA, the CDR3 is TGTGCCAGTAGTACGGACAGGGGAATGCCCTACGAGCAGTACTTC. This translates into CASSTDRGMPYEQYF. V gene TRBV19 combines with J gene TRBJ2-7; 9 bases line up with TRBD1. Germline loops: CDR1 LNHDA, CDR2 SQIVND (reference sequence). The CDR3 is 15 residues long. Unmatched junction bases numbered 6, after V lost 4 bases and J lost 2 bases.